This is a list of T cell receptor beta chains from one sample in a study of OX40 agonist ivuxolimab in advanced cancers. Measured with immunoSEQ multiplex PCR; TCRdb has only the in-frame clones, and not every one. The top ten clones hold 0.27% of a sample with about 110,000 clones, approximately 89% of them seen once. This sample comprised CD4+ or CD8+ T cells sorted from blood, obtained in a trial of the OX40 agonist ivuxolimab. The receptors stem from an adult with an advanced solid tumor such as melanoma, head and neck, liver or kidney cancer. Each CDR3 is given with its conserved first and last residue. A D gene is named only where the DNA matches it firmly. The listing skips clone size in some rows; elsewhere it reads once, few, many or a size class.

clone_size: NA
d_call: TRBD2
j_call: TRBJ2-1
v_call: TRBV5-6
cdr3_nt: TGTGCCAGCAGCTTGGGACTAGCGGGAGGTGAGCAGTTCTTC
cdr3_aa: CASSLGLAGGEQFF

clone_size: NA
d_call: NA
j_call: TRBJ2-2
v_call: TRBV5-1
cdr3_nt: TGCGCCAGCAGCTTGCAGACGGTTGGCACCGGGGAGCTGTTTTTT
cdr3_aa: CASSLQTVGTGELFF

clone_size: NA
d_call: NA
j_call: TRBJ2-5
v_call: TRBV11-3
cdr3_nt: TGTGCCAGCAGCTTAGGTCGGGGGGAGACCCAGTACTTC
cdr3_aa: CASSLGRGETQYF

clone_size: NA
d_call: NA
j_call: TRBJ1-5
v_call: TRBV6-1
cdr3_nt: TGTGCCAGCAGTGAAGGGAAACTCTTCTGGCGGTTTAGTCAGCCCCAGCATTTT
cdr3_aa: CASSEGKLFWRFSQPQHF

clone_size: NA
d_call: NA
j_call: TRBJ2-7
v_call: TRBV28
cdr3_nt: TGTGCCACCCAGCCTGGGGACTACGAGCAGTACTTC
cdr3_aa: CATQPGDYEQYF

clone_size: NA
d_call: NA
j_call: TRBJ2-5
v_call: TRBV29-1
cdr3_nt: TGCAGCGCCTCAACTCAGGGCCTGGGACAAGAGACCCAGTACTTC
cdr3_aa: CSASTQGLGQETQYF

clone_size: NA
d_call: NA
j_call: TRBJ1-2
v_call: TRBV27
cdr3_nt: TGTGCCACCAAAGTAACCACAGAGAACTATGGCTACACCTTC
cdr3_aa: CATKVTTENYGYTF

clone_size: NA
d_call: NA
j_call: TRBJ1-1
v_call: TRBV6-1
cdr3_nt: TGTGCCAGCAGTGTAGTAAGAGAGGCTGAAGCTTTCTTT
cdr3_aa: CASSVVREAEAFF

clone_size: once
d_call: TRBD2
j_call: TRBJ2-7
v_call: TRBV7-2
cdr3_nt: TGTGCCAGCAGCTTGGGGACTAGCGGGAGTGGGTACGAGCAGTACTTC
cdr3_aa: CASSLGTSGSGYEQYF

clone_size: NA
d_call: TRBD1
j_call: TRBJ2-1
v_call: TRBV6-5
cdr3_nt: TGTGCCAGCAGTACAGGGGGTGGTTCCGGAGAGCAGTTCTTC
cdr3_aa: CASSTGGGSGEQFF

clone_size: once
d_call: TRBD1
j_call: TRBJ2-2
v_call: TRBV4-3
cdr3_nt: TGCGCCAGCAGCCAACACAGGGGGACGGACACCGGGGAGCTGTTTTTT
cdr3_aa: CASSQHRGTDTGELFF

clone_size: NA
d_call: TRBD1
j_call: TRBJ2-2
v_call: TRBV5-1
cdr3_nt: TGCGCCAGCAGCTTGGACAGACAGGGAACCGGGGAGCTGTTTTTT
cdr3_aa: CASSLDRQGTGELFF

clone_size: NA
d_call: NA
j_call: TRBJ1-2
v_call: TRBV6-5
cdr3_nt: TGTGCCAGCAGCCGGACACCGTATGGCTACACCTTC
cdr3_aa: CASSRTPYGYTF

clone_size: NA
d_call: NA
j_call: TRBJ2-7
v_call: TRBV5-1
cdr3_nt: TGCGCCAGCAGCGACTCGCCAGGAGAGTCCTACGAGCAGTACTTC
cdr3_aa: CASSDSPGESYEQYF

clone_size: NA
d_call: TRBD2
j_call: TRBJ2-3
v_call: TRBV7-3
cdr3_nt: TGTGCCAGCAGCCCCACGGGGGGGATCACAGATACGCAGTATTTT
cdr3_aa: CASSPTGGITDTQYF

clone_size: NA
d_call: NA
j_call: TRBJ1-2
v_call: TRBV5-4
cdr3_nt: TGTGCCAGCAGCTTATCAGTGGATGGCTACACCTTC
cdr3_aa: CASSLSVDGYTF

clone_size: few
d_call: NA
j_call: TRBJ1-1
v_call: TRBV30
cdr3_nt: TGTGCCTGGAGCGCATCTATAGGAGCTTTCTTT
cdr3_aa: CAWSASIGAFF

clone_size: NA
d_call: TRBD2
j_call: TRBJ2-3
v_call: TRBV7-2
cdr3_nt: TGTGCCAGCGCAACCGGGGGGTGGAACACAGATACGCAGTATTTT
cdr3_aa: CASATGGWNTDTQYF

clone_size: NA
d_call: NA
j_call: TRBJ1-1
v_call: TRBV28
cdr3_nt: TGTGCCAGCAGTTTATTCGGCACAATCCGGGACACTGAAGCTTTCTTT
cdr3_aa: CASSLFGTIRDTEAFF

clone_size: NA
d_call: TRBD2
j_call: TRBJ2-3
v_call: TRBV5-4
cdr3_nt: TGTGCCAGCAGCCTTGGTAGCGGGGGAAACACAGATACGCAGTATTTT
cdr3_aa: CASSLGSGGNTDTQYF

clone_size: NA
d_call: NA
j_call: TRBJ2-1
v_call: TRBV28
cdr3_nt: TGTGCCAGCCGATCGGGGATGCCCTACAATGAGCAGTTCTTC
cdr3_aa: CASRSGMPYNEQFF

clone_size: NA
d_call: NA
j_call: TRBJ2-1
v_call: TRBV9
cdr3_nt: TGTGCCAGCAGCTTCGACAGGGAGCAGTTCTTC
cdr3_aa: CASSFDREQFF

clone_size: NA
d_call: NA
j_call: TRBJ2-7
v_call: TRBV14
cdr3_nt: TGTGCCAGCAGTGGTGGGGTCTCCTACGAGCAGTACTTC
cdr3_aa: CASSGGVSYEQYF

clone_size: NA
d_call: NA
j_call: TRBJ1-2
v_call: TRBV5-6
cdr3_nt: TGTGCCAGCAGCTTGGCCCCGGCAGGGAACTCTGGCTACACCTTC
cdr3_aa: CASSLAPAGNSGYTF

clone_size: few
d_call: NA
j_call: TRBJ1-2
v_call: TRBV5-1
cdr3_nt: TGCGCCAGCAGCTTGGAGGCCGCCGGAAGCTACACCTTC
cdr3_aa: CASSLEAAGSYTF

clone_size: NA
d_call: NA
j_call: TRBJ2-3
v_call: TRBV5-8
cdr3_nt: TGTGCCAGCAGCTCCCCCAGGGATAGAGGCACAGATACGCAGTATTTT
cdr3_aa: CASSSPRDRGTDTQYF

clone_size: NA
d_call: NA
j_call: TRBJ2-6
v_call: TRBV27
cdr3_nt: TGTGCCAGCAGTTTAAGCAGGGGGGCTGGGGCCAACGTCCTGACTTTC
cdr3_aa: CASSLSRGAGANVLTF

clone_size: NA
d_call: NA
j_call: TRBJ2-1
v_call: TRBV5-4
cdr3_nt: TGTGCCAGCAGCTTGGAATTGGCTGCGTACAATGAGCAGTTCTTC
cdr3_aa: CASSLELAAYNEQFF

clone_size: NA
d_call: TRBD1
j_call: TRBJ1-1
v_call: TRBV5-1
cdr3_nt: TGCGCCAGCAGCTTGGGGGACAGAATGTTAAACTTTAAAGAAGCTTTCTTT
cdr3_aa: CASSLGDRMLNFKEAFF

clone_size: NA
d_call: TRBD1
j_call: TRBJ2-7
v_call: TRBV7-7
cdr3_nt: TGTGCCAGCAGCATAGGACAGGGCGGCTACGAGCAGTACTTC
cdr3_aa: CASSIGQGGYEQYF

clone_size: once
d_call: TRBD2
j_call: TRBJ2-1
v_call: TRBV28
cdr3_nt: TGTGCCAGCAGCCCGAACTGGGGGACTAGCGGGAGGGCCGCGGATGAGCAGTTCTTC
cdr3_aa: CASSPNWGTSGRAADEQFF

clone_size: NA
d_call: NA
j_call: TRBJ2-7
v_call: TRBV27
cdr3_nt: TGTGCCAGCCGACTTGCGTGGAGCAACTCCTACGAGCAGTACTTC
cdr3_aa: CASRLAWSNSYEQYF

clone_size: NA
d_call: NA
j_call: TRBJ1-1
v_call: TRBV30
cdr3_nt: TGTGCCTGGGCGGCGGGGTTGGCCACTGAAGCTTTCTTT
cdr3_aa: CAWAAGLATEAFF

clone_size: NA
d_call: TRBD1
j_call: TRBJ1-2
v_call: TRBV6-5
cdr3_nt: TGTGCCAGCAGGAGGGGACAGGGGAACTATGGCTACACCTTC
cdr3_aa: CASRRGQGNYGYTF

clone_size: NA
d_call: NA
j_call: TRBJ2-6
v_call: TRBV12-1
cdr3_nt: TGTGCCAGCAGCCAGGACAGATACTCTGGGGCCAACGTCCTGACTTTC
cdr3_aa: CASSQDRYSGANVLTF

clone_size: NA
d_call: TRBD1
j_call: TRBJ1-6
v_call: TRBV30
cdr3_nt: TGTGCCTGGACCGAGGGACAGCCGGGTTCACCCCTCCACTTT
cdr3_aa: CAWTEGQPGSPLHF

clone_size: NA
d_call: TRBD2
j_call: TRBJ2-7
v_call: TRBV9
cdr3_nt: TGTGCCAGCAGCACCACTAGCGGGAGCGGGGAGCAGTACTTC
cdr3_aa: CASSTTSGSGEQYF

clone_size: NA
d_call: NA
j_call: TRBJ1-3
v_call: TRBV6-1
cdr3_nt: TGTGCCAGCGGCCAGGACCTTGGAAACACCATATATTTT
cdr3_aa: CASGQDLGNTIYF

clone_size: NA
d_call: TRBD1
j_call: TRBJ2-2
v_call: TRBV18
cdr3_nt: TGTGCCAGCTCACCCAACAGGGGTAACACCGGGGAGCTGTTTTTT
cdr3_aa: CASSPNRGNTGELFF

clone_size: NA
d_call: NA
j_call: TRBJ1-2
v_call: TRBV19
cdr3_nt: TGTGCCAGTAGTTTGGCAGGAGGGGGCTATGGCTACACCTTC
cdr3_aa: CASSLAGGGYGYTF

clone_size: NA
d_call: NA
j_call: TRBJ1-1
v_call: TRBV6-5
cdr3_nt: TGTGCCAGCAGTTACAAGAGTAATGCTGAAGCTTTCTTT
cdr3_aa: CASSYKSNAEAFF

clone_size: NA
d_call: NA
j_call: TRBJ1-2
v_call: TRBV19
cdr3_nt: TGTGCCAGTAAAGGCCAGGGGCATGGCTACACCTTC
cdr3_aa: CASKGQGHGYTF

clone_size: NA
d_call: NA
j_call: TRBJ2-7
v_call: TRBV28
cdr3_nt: TGTGCCAGCAGTTTATGGGACCCTTCCCGTTCCTACGAGCAGTACTTC
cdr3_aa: CASSLWDPSRSYEQYF

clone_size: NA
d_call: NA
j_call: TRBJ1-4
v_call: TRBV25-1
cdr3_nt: TGTGCCAGCAGTGAATCGGGGAGATATGAAAAACTGTTTTTT
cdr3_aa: CASSESGRYEKLFF

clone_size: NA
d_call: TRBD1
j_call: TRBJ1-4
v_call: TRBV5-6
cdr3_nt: TGTGCCAGCAGCTCTGACAGGGGTGCAACTAATGAAAAACTGTTTTTT
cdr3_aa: CASSSDRGATNEKLFF

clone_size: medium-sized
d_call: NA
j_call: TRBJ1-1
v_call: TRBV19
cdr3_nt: TGTGCCAGTAGCCTCAGGCCCGAGGGGAACACTGAAGCTTTCTTT
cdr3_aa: CASSLRPEGNTEAFF